This T cell receptor (beta chain) was profiled in a study of blood T cells in healthy people across ages. CDR1 is SGHAT and CDR2 is FQDESV in the germline V gene (reference sequence). V was shortened by 5 bases and J by 9 bases, with 8 bases between the two germline ends. The CDR3 runs 11 residues. Findings of the study overall: Possibly confounding the expanded clonotype changes was the fact that donor CMV status was unknown. When set beside aged donors, long-lived donors presented more naive CD4+ cells and higher diversity. Roughly linear declines in TCR beta diversity per million T cells occurred with age.

In this sample, this clonotype turned up a few times. The antigen is unknown. At least 6 micrograms of total RNA were extracted per sample. A second PCR, run for roughly 7 to 11 cycles, used a sample-barcoded 5' primer plus a J-beta primer mix. Each CDR3 protein is one row after TCRdb ran MiXCR on the 5' RACE reads. The sample records some 1.5 million distinct CDR3 sequences, approximately 43% being singletons. The receptor comes from a woman younger than 30 in good health. The specimen was blood. The V and J genes are TRBV11-1 and TRBJ2-1; D unresolved. CDR3 nucleotides: TGTGCCAGCAGCCGATGGAGTGAGCAGTTCTTC. Translating gives CASSRWSEQFF.